One and the same sample provided the 19 T cell receptor beta chains below, sequenced in a study of blood T cell repertoires in COVID-19. Assay used: immunoSEQ multiplex PCR; TCRdb lists only in-frame clones, some missing. The repertoire holds around 140,000 clones, with approximately 87% as singletons. Source material: PBMCs or T cells enriched from blood (not recorded which). The origin of the receptors is a man in his fifties in a cohort exposed to, infected with or recovered from COVID-19 (not recorded which).

This chain joins TRBV7-2 and TRBJ1-5; no clear D gene. This CDR3 region has 13 residues. V was clipped by 5 bases and J by 10 bases, with 15 bases between them. CDR1 is SGHTA and CDR2 is FQGNSA in the germline V gene. The CDR3 DNA sequence: TGTGCCAGCAGCATCACCCCGGGGAACCCCCAGCATTTT. Its protein is CASSITPGNPQHF.

This chain uses TRBV24-1 with TRBJ1-3; D uncertain. The CDR3 runs 17 residues. V shed 9 bases and J shed 0 bases, with 20 bases lying between them. Germline-derived CDR1 and CDR2 are KGHDR and SFDVKD. CDR3 region: CATLQANDPSSGNTIYF. The CDR3 nucleotides are TGTGCCACCCTGCAGGCTAATGACCCGAGCTCTGGAAACACCATATATTTT.

This chain connects TRBV7-9 to TRBJ2-5; TRBD1 matches at 8 bases. This CDR3 contains 15 residues. CDR1 is SEHNR and CDR2 is FQNEAQ in the germline V gene (reference sequence). The junction had 2 bases not matched to a gene; V was cut back by 2 bases and J by 0 bases. The CDR3 here is CASSLNRGYQETQYF. The DNA for the CDR3 is TGTGCCAGCAGCTTAAACAGGGGGTACCAAGAGACCCAGTACTTC.

The V call is TRBV10-3, the J call TRBJ1-3; the D gene is possibly TRBD1 (6 bases). Germline CDR1 is ENHRY and CDR2 is SYGVKD. Trimming left V 2 bases short and J 7 bases short, with 9 bases between. The CDR3 sequence is 13 residues long. The CDR3 loop reads CAISETGSNTIYF. The CDR3 nucleotides read TGTGCCATCAGTGAGACAGGGTCCAACACCATATATTTT.

The V gene is TRBV19, the J gene TRBJ1-1, with D tentatively TRBD1 (5 bases). Deletions cut 9 bases from V and 3 bases from J, with 11 bases between. The CDR3 runs 12 residues. Germline V lookup: CDR1 LNHDA, CDR2 SQIVND (reference sequence). The CDR3: CASRGTYTEAFF. The CDR3 DNA reads TGTGCCAGCCGTGGGACTTACACTGAAGCTTTCTTT.

The rearrangement joins TRBV6-4 to TRBJ2-1, with 8 bases identical to TRBD1. J lost 10 bases, V lost 5 bases, and 10 bases had no gene match. Germline-derived CDR1 and CDR2 are MRHNA and SNTAGT. The CDR3 has 14 residues. In nucleotides, the CDR3 is TGTGCCAGCAGTCCCGACAGGGGAGTGCTAGAGCAGTTCTTC. Its protein is CASSPDRGVLEQFF.

The rearrangement uses TRBV6-1 and TRBJ1-6; possibly TRBD1 for D (6 bases). The CDR3 is 15 amino acids. V lost 2 bases and J 9 bases, leaving 14 bases between the germline ends. CDR1 MNHNS and CDR2 SASEGT come from the germline V gene. The CDR3 loop is CASSERGHEGSPLHF. Here the CDR3 DNA reads TGTGCCAGCAGTGAAAGGGGACACGAGGGTTCACCCCTCCACTTT.

The V and J genes are TRBV10-2 and TRBJ2-3; D gene uncertain. The CDR3 is 11 amino acids. The germline CDR1 and CDR2 sequences are WSHSY and SAAADI. V lost 6 bases, J lost 2 bases, and 3 bases lay in between. The CDR3 coding sequence is TGCGCCAGCAGACACACAGATACGCAGTATTTT. Translated: CASRHTDTQYF.

The chain joins TRBV28 to TRBJ1-3; D is uncertain. CDR3 size: 17 residues. V lost 3 bases to trimming and J lost 1 base, with 16 bases between them. In germline, CDR1 is MDHEN, CDR2 SYDVKM. CDR3 residues: CASSFAADFFSGNTIYF. CDR3 DNA: TGTGCCAGCAGTTTCGCCGCAGACTTTTTTTCTGGAAACACCATATATTTT. The entire variable domain, with the rest obtained from reference TRBV28 and TRBJ1-3, is as follows: DVKVTQSSRYLVKRTGEKVFLECVQDMDHENMFWYRQDPGLGLRLIYFSYDVKMKEKGDIPEGYSVSREKKERFSLILESASTNQTSMYLCASSFAADFFSGNTIYFGEGSWLTVV.

CDR3 sequence (DNA): TGTGCCAGCAGCCCCAGGGAGGACTATGGCTACACCTTC. Protein product: CASSPREDYGYTF. The chain uses TRBV3-1 (or the pseudogene TRBV3-2) and TRBJ1-2; tentatively, D is TRBD1 (5 bases). CDR3 size: 13 residues. Trimming pared 4 bases from V and 3 bases from J, leaving 9 bases between. CDR1 and CDR2 from the germline V gene are LGHDT and YNNKEL (reference sequence).

V gene TRBV7-3 combines with J gene TRBJ2-1, with no clear D. V was clipped by 5 bases and J by 4 bases, with 9 bases between them. Germline values: CDR1 SGHTA, CDR2 FQGTGA. This CDR3 is 13 amino acids long. The CDR3 loop is CASSERPYNEQFF. CDR3 DNA sequence: TGTGCCAGCAGCGAGAGGCCTTACAATGAGCAGTTCTTC.

The chain uses TRBV15 and TRBJ1-2, with D maybe TRBD1 (6 bases). This CDR3 has 16 residues. Looked up from germline, CDR1 is LNHNV and CDR2 is YYDKDF (reference sequence). The ends were cut back, 5 bases at V and 2 bases at J, with 18 bases in the middle. CDR3 region: CATSAPRDKLNYGYTF. DNA of the CDR3: TGTGCCACCAGCGCCCCCCGGGACAAACTAAACTATGGCTACACCTTC.

This clone was seen a single time. The chain has TRBV7-7 and TRBJ2-2; TRBD1 matches 8 bases. The germline V gene encodes CDR1 SSHAT and CDR2 FNYEAQ (reference sequence). The CDR3 extends over 16 amino acids. The V and J ends lost 5 bases and 3 bases, in that order; junction bases with no gene match: 8. The CDR3 region has the DNA TGTGCCAGCAGCCCCACAGGGGGAGTATACACCGGGGAGCTGTTTTTT. As protein: CASSPTGGVYTGELFF.

The chain has TRBV4-1 and TRBJ1-2; 7 nucleotides align to TRBD1. The junction had 4 bases not matched to a gene; V was cut back by 3 bases and J by 3 bases. Germline V gene sequence: CDR1 MGHRA, CDR2 YSYEKL. The CDR3 sequence is 14 residues long. The CDR3, as DNA: TGCGCCAGCAGCCATCCCGACAGGGACTATGGCTACACCTTC. Translating it yields CASSHPDRDYGYTF.

In its sample, this clone was seen once. The chain combines TRBV10-2 with TRBJ2-7, with D possibly being TRBD2 (5 bases). With 6 bases removed from V and 6 bases from J, the gap between germline ends came to 12 bases. Germline V gene lookup returns CDR1 WSHSY and CDR2 SAAADI. The CDR3 is 12 amino acids. CDR3 amino acids: CASSKTGGEQYF. CDR3 in DNA: TGCGCCAGCAGCAAGACTGGAGGCGAGCAGTACTTC.

CDR3 DNA sequence: TGTGCCAGCAGTTTCGGGGGACAGACCTACGAGCAGTACTTC. It translates to CASSFGGQTYEQYF. The chain joins TRBV27 to TRBJ2-7; D is possibly TRBD1 (7 bases). The germline V and J ends were trimmed by 3 bases and 2 bases, with 11 bases remaining between them. The CDR3 is 14 amino acids. CDR1 is MNHEY and CDR2 is SMNVEV in the germline V gene (reference sequence).

The chain joins TRBV7-9 to TRBJ1-1, with D maybe TRBD1 (5 bases). The CDR3 sequence is 12 residues long. Germline V gene data show CDR1 as SEHNR and CDR2 as FQNEAQ (reference sequence). The germline V and J ends were trimmed by 5 bases and 6 bases, with 10 bases remaining between them. This CDR3 reads CASSAGVSEAFF. Written as DNA, the CDR3 is TGTGCCAGCAGCGCGGGGGTTTCTGAAGCTTTCTTT.

In its sample, this clone was seen once. This chain uses TRBV3-1 (or the pseudogene TRBV3-2) with TRBJ2-1; weak D call: TRBD2 (6 bases). The ends were cut back, 4 bases at V and 7 bases at J, with 20 bases in the middle. Germline values: CDR1 LGHDT, CDR2 YNNKEL (reference sequence). The CDR3 spans 16 residues. CDR3 sequence: CASSRGVAPTRNEQFF. CDR3 nucleotide sequence: TGTGCCAGCAGCCGGGGGGTAGCCCCGACACGGAATGAGCAGTTCTTC.

This chain links TRBV6-1 with TRBJ2-7; tentatively, D is TRBD1 (6 bases). Deletions cut 3 bases from V and 2 bases from J, with 11 bases between. Germline lookup yields CDR1 MNHNS and CDR2 SASEGT. The CDR3 is 14 amino acids. The CDR3 sequence is CASSDTGTTYEQYF. CDR3 DNA sequence: TGTGCCAGCAGTGATACAGGGACCACCTACGAGCAGTACTTC.